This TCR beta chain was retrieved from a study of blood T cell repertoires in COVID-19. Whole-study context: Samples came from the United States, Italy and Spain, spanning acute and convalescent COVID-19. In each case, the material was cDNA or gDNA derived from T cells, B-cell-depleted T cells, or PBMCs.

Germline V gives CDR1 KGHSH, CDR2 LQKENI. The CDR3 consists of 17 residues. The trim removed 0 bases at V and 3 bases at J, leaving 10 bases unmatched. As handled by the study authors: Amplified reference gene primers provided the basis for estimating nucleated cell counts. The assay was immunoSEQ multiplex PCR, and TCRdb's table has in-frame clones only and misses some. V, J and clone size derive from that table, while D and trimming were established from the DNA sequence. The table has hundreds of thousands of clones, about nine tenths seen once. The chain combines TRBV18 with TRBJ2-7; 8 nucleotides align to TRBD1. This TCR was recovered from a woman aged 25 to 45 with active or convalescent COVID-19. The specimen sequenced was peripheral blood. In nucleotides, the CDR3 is TGTGCCAGCTCACCACCGGGGACAGGCGCGGCGGTCTACGAGCAGTACTTC. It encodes CASSPPGTGAAVYEQYF.